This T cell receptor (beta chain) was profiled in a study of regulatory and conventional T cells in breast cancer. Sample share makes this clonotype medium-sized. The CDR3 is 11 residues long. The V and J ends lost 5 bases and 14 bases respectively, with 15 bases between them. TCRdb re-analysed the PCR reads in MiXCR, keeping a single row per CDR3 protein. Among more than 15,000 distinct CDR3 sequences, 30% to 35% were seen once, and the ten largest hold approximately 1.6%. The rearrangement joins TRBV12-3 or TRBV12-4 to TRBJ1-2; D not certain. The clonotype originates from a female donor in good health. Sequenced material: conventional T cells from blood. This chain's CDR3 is CASSIDTDRTF. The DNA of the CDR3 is TGTGCCAGCAGTATTGACACCGATAGGACCTTC.